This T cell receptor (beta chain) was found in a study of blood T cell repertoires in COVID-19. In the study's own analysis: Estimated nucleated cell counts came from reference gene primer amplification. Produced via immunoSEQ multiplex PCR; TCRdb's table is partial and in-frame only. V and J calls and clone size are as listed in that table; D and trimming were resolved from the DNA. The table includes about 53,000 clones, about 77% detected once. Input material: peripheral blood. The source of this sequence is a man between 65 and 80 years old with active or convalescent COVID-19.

The CDR3 DNA sequence: TGTGCCAGCAGCATCACATGGAACACCGGGGAGCTGTTTTTT. Residues: CASSITWNTGELFF. The chain has TRBV9 and TRBJ2-2; D uncertain. Germline V CDR1 and CDR2: SGDLS, YYNGEE. Trimming took 4 bases from V and 1 from J, leaving 8 bases between them. The CDR3 has 14 residues.